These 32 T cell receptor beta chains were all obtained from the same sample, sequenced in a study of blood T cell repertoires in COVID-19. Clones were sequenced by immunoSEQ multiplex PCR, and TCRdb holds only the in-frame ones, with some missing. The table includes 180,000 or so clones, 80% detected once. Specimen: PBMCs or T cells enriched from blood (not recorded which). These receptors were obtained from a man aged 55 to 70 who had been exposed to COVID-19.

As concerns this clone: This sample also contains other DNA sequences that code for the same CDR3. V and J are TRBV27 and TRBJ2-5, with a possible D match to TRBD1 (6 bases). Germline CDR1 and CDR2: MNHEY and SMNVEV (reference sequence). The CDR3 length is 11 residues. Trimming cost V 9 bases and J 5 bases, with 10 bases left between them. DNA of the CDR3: TGTGCCAGTCGAAGGGGGGAGACCCAGTACTTC. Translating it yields CASRRGETQYF.

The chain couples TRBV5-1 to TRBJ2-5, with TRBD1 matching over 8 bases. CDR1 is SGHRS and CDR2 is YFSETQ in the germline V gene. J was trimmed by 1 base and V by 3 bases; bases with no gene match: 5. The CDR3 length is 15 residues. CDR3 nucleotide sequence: TGCGCCAGCAGCTCTGACAGGGGAGTCCAAGAGACCCAGTACTTC. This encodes CASSSDRGVQETQYF.

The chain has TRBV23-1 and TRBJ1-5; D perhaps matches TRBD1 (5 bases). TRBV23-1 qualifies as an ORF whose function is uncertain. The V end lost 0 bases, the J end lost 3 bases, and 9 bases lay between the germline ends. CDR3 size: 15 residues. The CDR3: CASSQSYRPNQPQHF. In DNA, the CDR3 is TGCGCCAGCAGTCAATCGTACAGGCCCAATCAGCCCCAGCATTTT.

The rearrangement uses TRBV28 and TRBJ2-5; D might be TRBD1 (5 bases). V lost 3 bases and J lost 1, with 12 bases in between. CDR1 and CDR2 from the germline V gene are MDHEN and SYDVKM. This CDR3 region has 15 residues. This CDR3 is CASSFVRGLQETQYF. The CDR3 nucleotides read TGTGCCAGCAGTTTTGTTAGGGGTCTCCAAGAGACCCAGTACTTC.

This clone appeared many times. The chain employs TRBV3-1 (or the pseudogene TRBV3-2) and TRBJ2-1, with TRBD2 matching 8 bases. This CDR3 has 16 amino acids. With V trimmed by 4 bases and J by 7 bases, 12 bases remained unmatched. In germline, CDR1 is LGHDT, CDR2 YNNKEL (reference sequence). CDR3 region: CASSPFSGTPGNEQFF. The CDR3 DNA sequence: TGTGCCAGCAGCCCATTTAGCGGGACTCCCGGAAATGAGCAGTTCTTC.

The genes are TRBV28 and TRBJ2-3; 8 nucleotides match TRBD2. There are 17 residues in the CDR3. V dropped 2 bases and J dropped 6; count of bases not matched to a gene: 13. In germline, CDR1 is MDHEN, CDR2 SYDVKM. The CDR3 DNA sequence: TGTGCCAGCAGTTTAAAGGGAAGCGGACTAGCATACGATACGCAGTATTTT. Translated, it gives CASSLKGSGLAYDTQYF.

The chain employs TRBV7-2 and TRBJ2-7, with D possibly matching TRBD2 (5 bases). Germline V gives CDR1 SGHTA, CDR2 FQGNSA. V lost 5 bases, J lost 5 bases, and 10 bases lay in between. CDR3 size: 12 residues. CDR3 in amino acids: CASSAPGNEQYF. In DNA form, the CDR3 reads TGTGCCAGCAGCGCCCCGGGGAACGAGCAGTACTTC.

Here the CDR3 reads CANGGRRLSGNTIYF. CDR3 nucleotide sequence: TGTGCCAACGGGGGGCGCAGGTTGTCTGGAAACACCATATATTTT. The chain uses TRBV10-3 and TRBJ1-3, with D perhaps matching TRBD1 (6 bases). CDR1 and CDR2 from the germline V gene are ENHRY and SYGVKD. This CDR3 spans 15 amino acids. Trimming pared 10 bases from V and 1 base from J, leaving 17 bases between.

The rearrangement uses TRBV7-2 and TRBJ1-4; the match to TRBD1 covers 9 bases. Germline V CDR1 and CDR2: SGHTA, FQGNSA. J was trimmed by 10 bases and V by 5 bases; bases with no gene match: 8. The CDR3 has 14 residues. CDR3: CASSQDRGGRKLFF. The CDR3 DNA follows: TGTGCCAGCAGCCAGGACAGGGGAGGGAGAAAACTGTTTTTT.

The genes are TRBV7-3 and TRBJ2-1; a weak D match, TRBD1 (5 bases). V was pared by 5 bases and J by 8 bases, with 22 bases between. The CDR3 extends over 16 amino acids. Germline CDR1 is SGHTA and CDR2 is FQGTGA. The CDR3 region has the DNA TGTGCCAGCAGCCCCCAAGGGCAGGGATCCTTCGATGAGCAGTTCTTC. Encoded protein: CASSPQGQGSFDEQFF. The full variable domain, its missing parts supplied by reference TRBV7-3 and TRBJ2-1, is GAGVSQTPSNKVTEKGKYVELRCDPISGHTALYWYRQSLGQGPEFLIYFQGTGAADDSGLPNDRFFAVRPEGSVSTLKIQRTERGDSAVYLCASSPQGQGSFDEQFFGPGTRLTVL.

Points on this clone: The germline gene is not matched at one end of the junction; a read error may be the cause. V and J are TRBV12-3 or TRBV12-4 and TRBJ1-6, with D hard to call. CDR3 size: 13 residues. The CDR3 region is CASSEHPHSPLHF. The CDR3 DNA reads TGTGCCAGCAGTGAGCACCCCCATTCCCCCCTCCACTTT.

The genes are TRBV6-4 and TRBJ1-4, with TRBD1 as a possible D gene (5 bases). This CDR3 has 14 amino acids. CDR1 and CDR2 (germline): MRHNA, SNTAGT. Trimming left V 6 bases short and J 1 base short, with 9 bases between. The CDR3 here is CASSPDRTNEKLFF. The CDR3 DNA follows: TGTGCCAGCAGCCCCGACAGAACTAATGAAAAACTGTTTTTT.

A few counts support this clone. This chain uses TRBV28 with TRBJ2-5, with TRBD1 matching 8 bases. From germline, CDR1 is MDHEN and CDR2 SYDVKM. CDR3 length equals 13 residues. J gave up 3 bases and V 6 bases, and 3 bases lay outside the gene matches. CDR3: CASRMTGEETQYF. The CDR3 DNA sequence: TGTGCCAGCAGGATGACAGGGGAAGAGACCCAGTACTTC.

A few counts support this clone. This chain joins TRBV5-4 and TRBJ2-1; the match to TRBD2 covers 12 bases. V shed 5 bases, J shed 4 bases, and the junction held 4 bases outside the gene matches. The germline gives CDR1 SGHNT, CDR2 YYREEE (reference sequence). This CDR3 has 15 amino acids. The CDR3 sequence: CASSSGTSGYNEQFF. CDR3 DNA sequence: TGTGCCAGCAGTTCCGGGACTAGCGGGTACAATGAGCAGTTCTTC.

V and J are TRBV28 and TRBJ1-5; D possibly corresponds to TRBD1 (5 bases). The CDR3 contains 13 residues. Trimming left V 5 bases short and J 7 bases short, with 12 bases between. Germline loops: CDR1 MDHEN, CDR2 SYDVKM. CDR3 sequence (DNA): TGTGCCAGCAGTGAACAGGTCGTCCAGCCCCAGCATTTT. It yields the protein CASSEQVVQPQHF.

The CDR3 region is CASQAGTVNSPLHF. The CDR3 DNA reads TGTGCCAGCCAAGCCGGGACAGTTAATTCACCCCTCCACTTT. The gene calls are TRBV27 and TRBJ1-6; 7 nucleotides line up with TRBD1. The CDR3 has 14 amino acids. Losses at the gene ends were 8 bases for V and 6 bases for J; bases not matched to a gene: 7. The germline gives CDR1 MNHEY, CDR2 SMNVEV (reference sequence).

The CDR3, as DNA: TGTGCCAGCAAGGCGGACTACAGCTCCTACGAGCAGTACTTC. Residues: CASKADYSSYEQYF. V is TRBV6-5 and J is TRBJ2-7, with a weak D call TRBD2 (6 bases). CDR1 is MNHEY, CDR2 SVGAGI, per germline. CDR3 length: 14 amino acids. Trimming removed 7 bases at V and 0 bases at J, with 13 bases between.

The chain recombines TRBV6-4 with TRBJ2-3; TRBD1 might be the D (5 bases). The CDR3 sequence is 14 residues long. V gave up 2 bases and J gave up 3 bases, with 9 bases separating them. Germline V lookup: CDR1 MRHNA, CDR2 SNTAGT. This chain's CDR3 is CASSDRPGTDTQYF. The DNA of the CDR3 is TGTGCCAGCAGTGACCGCCCAGGGACAGATACGCAGTATTTT.

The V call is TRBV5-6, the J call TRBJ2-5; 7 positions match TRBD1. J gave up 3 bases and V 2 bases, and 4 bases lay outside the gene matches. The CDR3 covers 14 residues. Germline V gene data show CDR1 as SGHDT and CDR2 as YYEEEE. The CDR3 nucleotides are TGTGCCAGCAGCTTCCCGACAGGGAAAGAGACCCAGTACTTC. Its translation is CASSFPTGKETQYF.

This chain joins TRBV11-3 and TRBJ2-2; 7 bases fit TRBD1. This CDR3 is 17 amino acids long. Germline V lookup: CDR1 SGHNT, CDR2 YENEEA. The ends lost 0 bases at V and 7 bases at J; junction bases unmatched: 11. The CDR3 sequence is CASSLEAGGSLGGELFF. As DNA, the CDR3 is TGTGCCAGCAGCTTAGAGGCAGGGGGTTCGTTAGGCGGGGAGCTGTTTTTT.

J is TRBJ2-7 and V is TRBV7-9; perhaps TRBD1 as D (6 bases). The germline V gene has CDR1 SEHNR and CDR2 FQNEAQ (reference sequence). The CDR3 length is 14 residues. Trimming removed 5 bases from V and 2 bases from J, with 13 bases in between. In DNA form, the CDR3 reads TGTGCCAGCAGCAGAGAAGGGGGAACCTACGAGCAGTACTTC. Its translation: CASSREGGTYEQYF.

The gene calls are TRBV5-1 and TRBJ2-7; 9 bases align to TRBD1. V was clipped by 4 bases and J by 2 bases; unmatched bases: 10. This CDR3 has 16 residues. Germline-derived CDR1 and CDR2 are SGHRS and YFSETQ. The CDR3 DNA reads TGCGCCAGCAGCCCATCAGACAGGGGGAAAACCTACGAGCAGTACTTC. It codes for CASSPSDRGKTYEQYF.

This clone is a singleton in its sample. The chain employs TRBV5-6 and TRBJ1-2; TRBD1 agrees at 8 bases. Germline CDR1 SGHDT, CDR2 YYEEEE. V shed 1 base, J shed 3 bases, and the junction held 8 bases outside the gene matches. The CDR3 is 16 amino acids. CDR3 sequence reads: CASSLLDRAEDYGYTF. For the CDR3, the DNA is TGTGCCAGCAGCTTGTTGGACAGGGCTGAGGACTATGGCTACACCTTC.

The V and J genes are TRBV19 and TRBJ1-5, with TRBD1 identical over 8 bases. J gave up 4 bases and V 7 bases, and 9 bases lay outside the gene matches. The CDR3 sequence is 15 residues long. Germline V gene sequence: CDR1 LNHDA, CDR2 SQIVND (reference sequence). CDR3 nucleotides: TGTGCCAGTATCCCGGACAGGGACCTAAATCAGCCCCAGCATTTT. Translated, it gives CASIPDRDLNQPQHF.

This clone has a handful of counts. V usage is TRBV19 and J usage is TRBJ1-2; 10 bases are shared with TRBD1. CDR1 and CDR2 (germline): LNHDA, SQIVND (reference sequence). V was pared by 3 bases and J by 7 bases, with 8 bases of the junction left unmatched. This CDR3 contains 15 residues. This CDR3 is CASSMSGTGAGGYTF. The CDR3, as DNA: TGTGCCAGTAGTATGTCCGGGACAGGGGCTGGTGGCTACACCTTC.

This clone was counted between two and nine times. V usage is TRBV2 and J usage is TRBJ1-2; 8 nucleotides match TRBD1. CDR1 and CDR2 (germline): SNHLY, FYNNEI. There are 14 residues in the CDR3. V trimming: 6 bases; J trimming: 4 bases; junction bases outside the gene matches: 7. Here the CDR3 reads CASSPDRGPYGYTF. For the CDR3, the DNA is TGTGCCAGCAGCCCTGACAGGGGCCCCTATGGCTACACCTTC.

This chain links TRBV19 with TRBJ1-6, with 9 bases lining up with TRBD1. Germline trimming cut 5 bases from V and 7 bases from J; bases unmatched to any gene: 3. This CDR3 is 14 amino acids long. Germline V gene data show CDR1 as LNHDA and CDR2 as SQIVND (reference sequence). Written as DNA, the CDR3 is TGTGCCAGTAGTGCGACAGGGGGAAATTCACCCCTCCACTTT. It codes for CASSATGGNSPLHF.

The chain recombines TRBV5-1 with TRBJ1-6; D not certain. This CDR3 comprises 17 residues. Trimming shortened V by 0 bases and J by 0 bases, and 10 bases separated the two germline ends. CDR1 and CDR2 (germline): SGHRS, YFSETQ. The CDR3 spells CASSLEVVSSYNSPLHF. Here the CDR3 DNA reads TGCGCCAGCAGCTTGGAAGTAGTGAGCTCCTATAATTCACCCCTCCACTTT.

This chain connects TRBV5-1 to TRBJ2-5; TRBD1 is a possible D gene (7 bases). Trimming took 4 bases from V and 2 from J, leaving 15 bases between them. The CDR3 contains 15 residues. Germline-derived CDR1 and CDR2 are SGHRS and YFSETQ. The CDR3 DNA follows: TGCGCCAGCAGCGACAGGGTAGGGGGGCAAGAGACCCAGTACTTC. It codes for CASSDRVGGQETQYF.

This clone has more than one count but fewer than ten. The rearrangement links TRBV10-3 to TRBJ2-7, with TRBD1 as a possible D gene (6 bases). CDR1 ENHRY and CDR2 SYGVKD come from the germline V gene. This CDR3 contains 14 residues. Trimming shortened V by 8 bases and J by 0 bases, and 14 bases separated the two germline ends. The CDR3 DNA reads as TGTGCCATCGGGGGCAGAAGCCTCTCCTACGAGCAGTACTTC. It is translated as CAIGGRSLSYEQYF.

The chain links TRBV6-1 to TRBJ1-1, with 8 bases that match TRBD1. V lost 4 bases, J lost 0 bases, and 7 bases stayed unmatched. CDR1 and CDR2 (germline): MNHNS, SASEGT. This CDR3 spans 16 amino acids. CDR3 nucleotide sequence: TGTGCCAGCAGTGGCCGGACAGGGCGAATGAACACTGAAGCTTTCTTT. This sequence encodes CASSGRTGRMNTEAFF.

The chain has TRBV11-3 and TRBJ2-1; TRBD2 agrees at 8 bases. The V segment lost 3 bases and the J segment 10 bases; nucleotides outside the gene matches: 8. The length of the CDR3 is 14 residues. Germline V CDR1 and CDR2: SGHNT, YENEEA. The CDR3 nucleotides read TGTGCCAGCAGCTTGGGGACTAGTTCTCGGGAGCAGTTCTTC. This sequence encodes CASSLGTSSREQFF.